The source of this TCR beta chain is a study of PD-1 blockade in classical Hodgkin lymphoma. Broader study findings: Some patients began nivolumab under 1 year after ASCT. These patients were excluded from later analyses. Newly diagnosed patients were reported to exhibit reduced baseline TCR diversity relative to healthy donors. Complete responders had baseline diversity similar to newly diagnosed patients.

The CDR3 is 14 residues long. V was shortened by 2 bases and J by 10 bases, with 16 bases between the two germline ends. Per germline, CDR1 SGHNT and CDR2 YYREEE (reference sequence). Time point meaning: cycle 4 day 1 (C4D1), after more than five weeks of nivolumab. Relapses following autologous stem cell transplantation were seen in all patients, with brentuximab vedotin exposure varying. As to this clone: Antigen: not known.

The assay was immunoSEQ multiplex PCR, and TCRdb's table has in-frame clones only and misses some. The data contain 80,000 to 100,000 clones, 90% to 95% of them singletons. The receptor comes from a human donor with classical Hodgkin lymphoma. The material sequenced was peripheral blood mononuclear cells (PBMCs), taken before the fourth cycle of nivolumab. The J gene is TRBJ2-1, the V gene TRBV5-4, with D perhaps TRBD2 (5 bases). CDR3 protein: CASSFEDGLEEQFF. CDR3 DNA sequence: TGTGCCAGCAGCTTCGAAGACGGACTCGAGGAGCAGTTCTTC.